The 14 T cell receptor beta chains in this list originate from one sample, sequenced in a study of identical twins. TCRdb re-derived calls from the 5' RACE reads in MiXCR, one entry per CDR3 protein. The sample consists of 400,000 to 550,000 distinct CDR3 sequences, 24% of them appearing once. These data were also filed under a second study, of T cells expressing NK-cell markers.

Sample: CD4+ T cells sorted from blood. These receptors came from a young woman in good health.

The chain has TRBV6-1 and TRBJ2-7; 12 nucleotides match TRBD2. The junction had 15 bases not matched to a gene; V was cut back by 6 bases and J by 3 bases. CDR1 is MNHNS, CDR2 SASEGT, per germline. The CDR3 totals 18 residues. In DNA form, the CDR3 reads TGTGCCAGCAGGACCCTTAGACTAGCGGGAGAAATGAACTACGAGCAGTACTTC. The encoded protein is CASRTLRLAGEMNYEQYF.

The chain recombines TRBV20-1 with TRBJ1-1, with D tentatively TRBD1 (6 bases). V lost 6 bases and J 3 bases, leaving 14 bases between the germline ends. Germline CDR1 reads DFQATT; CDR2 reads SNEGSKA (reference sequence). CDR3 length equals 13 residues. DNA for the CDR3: TGCAGTGCCGACCGGGGGGGGCACACTGAAGCTTTCTTT. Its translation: CSADRGGHTEAFF.

Here the CDR3 reads CSVLGRARTYNEQFF. CDR3 bases: TGCAGCGTTCTCGGGAGGGCCCGAACCTACAATGAGCAGTTCTTC. This chain joins TRBV29-1 and TRBJ2-1; 8 bases match TRBD2. The germline V gene encodes CDR1 SQVTM and CDR2 ANQGSEA. V lost 5 bases to trimming and J lost 2 bases; unmatched junction nucleotides: 8. The CDR3 contains 15 residues.

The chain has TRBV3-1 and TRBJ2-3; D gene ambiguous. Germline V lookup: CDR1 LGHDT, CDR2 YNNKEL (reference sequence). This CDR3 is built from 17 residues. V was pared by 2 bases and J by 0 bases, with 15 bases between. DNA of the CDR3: TGTGCCAGCAGCCAATCTGTCGCGGCCCTTAGCACAGATACGCAGTATTTT. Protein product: CASSQSVAALSTDTQYF.

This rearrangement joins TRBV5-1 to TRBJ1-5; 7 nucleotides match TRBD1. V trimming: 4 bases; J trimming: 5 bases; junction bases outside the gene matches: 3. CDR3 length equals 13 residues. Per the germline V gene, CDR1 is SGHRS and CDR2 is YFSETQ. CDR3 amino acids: CASSRDSHQPQHF. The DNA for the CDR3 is TGCGCCAGCAGCCGGGACAGCCATCAGCCCCAGCATTTT.

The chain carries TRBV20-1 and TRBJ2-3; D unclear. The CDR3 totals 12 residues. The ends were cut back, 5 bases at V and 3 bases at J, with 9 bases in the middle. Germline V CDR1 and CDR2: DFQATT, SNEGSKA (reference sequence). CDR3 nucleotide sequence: TGCAGTGCTGTCCCTAGAACAGATACGCAGTATTTT. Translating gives CSAVPRTDTQYF.

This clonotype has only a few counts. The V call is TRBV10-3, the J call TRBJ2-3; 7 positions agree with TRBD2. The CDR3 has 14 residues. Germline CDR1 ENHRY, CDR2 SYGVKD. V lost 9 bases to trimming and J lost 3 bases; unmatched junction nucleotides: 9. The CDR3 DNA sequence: TGTGCCATAGGATCCCGCGGGGGTACAGATACGCAGTATTTT. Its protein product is CAIGSRGGTDTQYF.

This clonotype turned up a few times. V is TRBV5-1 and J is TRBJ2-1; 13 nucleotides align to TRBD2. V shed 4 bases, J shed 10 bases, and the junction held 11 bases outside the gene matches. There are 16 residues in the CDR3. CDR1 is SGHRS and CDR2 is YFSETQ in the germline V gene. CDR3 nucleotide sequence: TGCGCCAGCAGCATACTCGGACTAGCGGGAGTCCGAGAGCAGTTCTTC. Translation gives CASSILGLAGVREQFF. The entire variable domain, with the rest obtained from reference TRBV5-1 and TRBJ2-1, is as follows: KAGVTQTPRYLIKTRGQQVTLSCSPISGHRSVSWYQQTPGQGLQFLFEYFSETQRNKGNFPGRFSGRQFSNSRSEMNVSTLELGDSALYLCASSILGLAGVREQFFGPGTRLTVL.

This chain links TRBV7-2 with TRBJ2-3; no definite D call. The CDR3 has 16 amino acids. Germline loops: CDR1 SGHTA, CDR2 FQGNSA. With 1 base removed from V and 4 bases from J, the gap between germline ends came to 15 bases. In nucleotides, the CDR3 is TGTGCCAGCAGCTTAGGGGGAATATTAACGTCAGATACGCAGTATTTT. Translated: CASSLGGILTSDTQYF.

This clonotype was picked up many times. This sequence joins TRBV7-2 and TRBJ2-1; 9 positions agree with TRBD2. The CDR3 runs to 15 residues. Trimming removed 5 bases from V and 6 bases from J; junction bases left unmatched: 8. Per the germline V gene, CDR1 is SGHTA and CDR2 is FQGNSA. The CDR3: CASSPRGLAGNEQFF. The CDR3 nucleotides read TGTGCCAGCAGCCCCAGGGGACTAGCCGGCAATGAGCAGTTCTTC.

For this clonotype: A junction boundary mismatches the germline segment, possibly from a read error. Written as DNA, the CDR3 is TGCTGTGCCTCGGGCGGGGCGGGGAGAAGCACAGATACGCAGTATTTT. Translating gives CCASGGAGRSTDTQYF. The V and J genes are TRBV20-1 and TRBJ2-3; TRBD2 might be the D (6 bases). Germline-derived CDR1 and CDR2 are DFQATT and SNEGSKA (reference sequence). CDR3 size: 16 residues.

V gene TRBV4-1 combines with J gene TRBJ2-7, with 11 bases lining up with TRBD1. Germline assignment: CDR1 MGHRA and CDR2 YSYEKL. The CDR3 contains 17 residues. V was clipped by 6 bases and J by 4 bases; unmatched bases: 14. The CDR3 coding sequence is TGCGCCAGCAGAAGGAGGGAAAGTCGGGACAGGGGGTACGAGCAGTACTTC. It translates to CASRRRESRDRGYEQYF.

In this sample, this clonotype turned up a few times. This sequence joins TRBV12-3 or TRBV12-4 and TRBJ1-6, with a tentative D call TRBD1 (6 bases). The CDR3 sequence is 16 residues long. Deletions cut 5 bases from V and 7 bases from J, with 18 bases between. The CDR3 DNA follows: TGTGCCAGCAGTATTCAAGGACAGAACAGAAATTCACCCCTCCACTTT. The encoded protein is CASSIQGQNRNSPLHF.

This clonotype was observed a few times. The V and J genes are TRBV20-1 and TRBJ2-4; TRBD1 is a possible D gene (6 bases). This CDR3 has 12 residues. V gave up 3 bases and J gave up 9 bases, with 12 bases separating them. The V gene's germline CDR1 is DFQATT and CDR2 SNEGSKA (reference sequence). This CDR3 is CSASKQGPIQYF. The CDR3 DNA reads TGCAGTGCTAGTAAACAGGGTCCCATTCAGTACTTC.